This T cell receptor beta chain was identified in a study of cytomegalovirus exposure and HLA in healthy donors. Study-wide context: Within an early data release were 85 million or so unique TCRs drawn from HLA-typed donors.

With 60 Vbeta and 13 Jbeta primers, the PCR was carried out. Repertoires were generated with immunoSEQ multiplex PCR, while TCRdb's copy carries only in-frame clones and drops some. This sample has roughly 100,000 clones, with about 74% found just once. The CDR3 consists of 17 residues. Study-wide results and limits: Earlier results showed most TCR beta V segments being productive about 90% or about 30% of the time. HLA allele associations emerged for some 16,000 TCR beta sequences in a later analysis, at 0.05 false discovery rate.

This clone was seen only once. As yet, its antigen is unknown. The chain couples TRBV21-1 to TRBJ2-1; TRBD2, the table's D call, lacks a check against the DNA. TRBV21-1 is flagged as a pseudogene. Sample: PBMCs. This TCR derives from a female donor in good health and CMV-seropositive. CDR3 loop: CASSEKRLAGGLMKQFF. The CDR3 DNA is TGTGCCAGCAGCGAAAAGAGGCTAGCGGGGGGATTAATGAAGCAGTTCTTC.